One sample yielded the 20 T cell receptor beta chains listed below, sequenced in a study of T cells in Graves' hyperthyroidism and ophthalmopathy. TCR beta CDR3 sequences were amplified from RNA transcripts. The HTBI primer set was used in a first-round RT-PCR of the TCR CDR3. MiXCR, applied by TCRdb to the multiplex PCR reads, yields one record per CDR3 protein. The table shows about 610,000 distinct CDR3 sequences, with approximately 15% occurring only once. Input material: blood. These receptors originate from a woman in her 40s with Graves' ophthalmopathy.

This clonotype was recorded a few times. The chain couples TRBV4-1 to TRBJ2-7, with 8 positions matching TRBD2. Trimming took 1 base from V and 2 from J; bases not matched to a gene: 1. Looked up from germline, CDR1 is MGHRA and CDR2 is YSYEKL. The CDR3 extends over 14 amino acids. The CDR3 sequence is CASSQGLATYEQYF. The CDR3 DNA is TGCGCCAGCAGCCAAGGACTAGCGACCTACGAGCAGTACTTC.

This rearrangement joins TRBV14 to TRBJ2-7; 10 bases fit TRBD1. CDR3 length: 18 residues. V was clipped by 4 bases and J by 4 bases; unmatched bases: 16. CDR1 SGHDN and CDR2 FVKESK come from the germline V gene. The CDR3 loop reads CASSPTSGQGRFRYEQYF. Written as DNA, the CDR3 is TGTGCCAGCAGCCCGACCTCGGGACAGGGGAGATTTCGGTACGAGCAGTACTTC.

This clonotype was observed many times. This CDR3 is CASMPREDQPQHF. Here the CDR3 DNA reads TGTGCCAGCATGCCCAGGGAGGATCAGCCCCAGCATTTT. This chain links TRBV2 with TRBJ1-5; D is perhaps TRBD1 (5 bases). The CDR3 totals 13 residues. CDR1 and CDR2 (germline): SNHLY, FYNNEI. V lost 7 bases, J lost 5 bases, and 12 bases lay in between.

J is TRBJ1-5 and V is TRBV4-1, with 7 bases fitting TRBD1. This CDR3 is built from 13 residues. CDR1 and CDR2 from the germline V gene are MGHRA and YSYEKL. The ends lost 5 bases at V and 7 bases at J; junction bases unmatched: 5. CDR3 residues: CASSSGGEQPQHF. The CDR3 DNA sequence: TGCGCCAGCAGCTCAGGGGGGGAACAGCCCCAGCATTTT.

This clonotype was detected only a few times. The J gene is TRBJ1-6, the V gene TRBV10-3; possibly TRBD1 for D (5 bases). CDR1 is ENHRY and CDR2 is SYGVKD in the germline V gene. The CDR3 is made up of 14 amino acids. V was trimmed by 8 bases and J by 5 bases, leaving 13 bases between them. The CDR3 DNA is TGTGCCATCCGTAGGGGCGGCGATAATTCACCCCTCCACTTT. It codes for CAIRRGGDNSPLHF.

In its sample, this clonotype was seen many times. This chain uses TRBV6-5 with TRBJ1-1; 9 nucleotides line up with TRBD1. Trimming cost V 2 bases and J 3 bases; bases outside gene matches: 1. The CDR3 contains 14 residues. From germline, CDR1 is MNHEY and CDR2 SVGAGI. Here the CDR3 reads CASSYDRGDTEAFF. CDR3 DNA: TGTGCCAGCAGTTACGACAGGGGGGACACTGAAGCTTTCTTT.

As DNA, the CDR3 is TGTGCCAGTAGTATCCGGGAGGTTGGTGGGACCCAGTACTTC. Its protein is CASSIREVGGTQYF. V and J are TRBV19 and TRBJ2-5, with TRBD2 matching over 7 bases. V lost 3 bases to trimming and J lost 7 bases; unmatched junction nucleotides: 8. The CDR3 consists of 14 residues. Germline loops: CDR1 LNHDA, CDR2 SQIVND (reference sequence).

About this clonotype itself: The junction shows a germline mismatch at one end, possibly a read error. The chain links TRBV29-1 to TRBJ2-7; the match to TRBD1 covers 8 bases. The CDR3 spans 12 residues. From germline, CDR1 is SQVTM and CDR2 ANQGSEA. In DNA form, the CDR3 reads TGCAGCGCAGGGGGCGCCTGGAGCGAGCAGTGCTTC. Translated, it gives CSAGGAWSEQCF.

This clonotype came up many times. The chain carries TRBV11-3 and TRBJ2-3, with TRBD1 as a possible D gene (7 bases). The CDR3 totals 20 residues. Deletions cut 1 base from V and 0 bases from J, with 23 bases between. Germline-derived CDR1 and CDR2 are SGHNT and YENEEA. The CDR3 sequence is CASSLGGGTELTDSTDTQYF. Here the CDR3 DNA reads TGTGCCAGCAGCTTAGGAGGGGGGACAGAATTGACGGATAGCACAGATACGCAGTATTTT.

Many counts were recorded for this clonotype. This chain joins TRBV20-1 and TRBJ1-1; D not resolved. V lost 2 bases, J lost 5 bases, and 12 bases lay in between. This CDR3 has 13 amino acids. CDR1 and CDR2 (germline): DFQATT, SNEGSKA (reference sequence). In nucleotides, the CDR3 is TGCAGTGCTAGACAGCAGGAACGAACTGAAGCTTTCTTT. Translating gives CSARQQERTEAFF.

This clonotype was found many times. The genes are TRBV2 and TRBJ2-7, with D perhaps TRBD1 (6 bases). V gave up 8 bases and J gave up 0 bases, with 8 bases separating them. CDR1 is SNHLY and CDR2 is FYNNEI in the germline V gene. CDR3 length: 12 residues. In DNA form, the CDR3 reads TGTGCCAGCTCGACAGGCTCCTACGAGCAGTACTTC. Translation gives CASSTGSYEQYF.

This clonotype was seen more than once but under ten times. This chain joins TRBV2 and TRBJ2-5, with TRBD1 as a possible D gene (6 bases). CDR3 length: 15 amino acids. The germline V gene has CDR1 SNHLY and CDR2 FYNNEI. V was pared by 2 bases and J by 0 bases, with 10 bases between. Written as DNA, the CDR3 is TGTGCCAGCAGTGAATGGACAGTGGACCAAGAGACCCAGTACTTC. It codes for CASSEWTVDQETQYF.

This clonotype appeared many times. CDR3 loop: CASRPGGTGGRGYTF. CDR3 DNA sequence: TGTGCCAGCAGACCCGGAGGGACAGGGGGGAGAGGCTACACCTTC. The rearrangement links TRBV28 to TRBJ1-2; 11 bases are shared with TRBD1. The trim removed 6 bases at V and 8 bases at J, leaving 11 bases unmatched. CDR1 is MDHEN and CDR2 is SYDVKM in the germline V gene. The CDR3 consists of 15 residues.

The gene calls are TRBV28 and TRBJ1-4; a possible D gene is TRBD1 (5 bases). CDR1 and CDR2 (germline): MDHEN, SYDVKM. This CDR3 is 17 amino acids long. V lost 5 bases, J lost 8 bases, and 24 bases lay in between. CDR3 DNA: TGTGCCAGCAGTCTCAAACCCTCACCGGGACGGAAAGAAAAACTGTTTTTT. This sequence encodes CASSLKPSPGRKEKLFF. The entire variable domain, with the rest obtained from reference TRBV28 and TRBJ1-4, is as follows: DVKVTQSSRYLVKRTGEKVFLECVQDMDHENMFWYRQDPGLGLRLIYFSYDVKMKEKGDIPEGYSVSREKKERFSLILESASTNQTSMYLCASSLKPSPGRKEKLFFGSGTQLSVL.

This clonotype came up many times. The gene calls are TRBV5-1 and TRBJ2-3; 8 bases align to TRBD2. Unmatched junction bases numbered 5, after V lost 6 bases and J lost 2 bases. The length of the CDR3 is 14 residues. Germline CDR1 and CDR2: SGHRS and YFSETQ. In DNA, the CDR3 is TGCGCCAGCATGTCGGGAGGGGACACAGATACGCAGTATTTT. This codes for CASMSGGDTDTQYF.

This clonotype was counted between two and nine times. J is TRBJ1-2 and V is TRBV7-2, with TRBD1 identical over 8 bases. CDR1 is SGHTA and CDR2 is FQGNSA in the germline V gene. Trimming at V came to 5 bases and at J to 7 bases, leaving 15 bases not matched to a gene. The CDR3 runs 16 residues. As DNA, the CDR3 is TGTGCCAGCAGCCCTGGACAGGGCCCTGAAGTTAGTGGCTACACCTTC. This gives the protein CASSPGQGPEVSGYTF.

In this sample, this clonotype turned up many times. The CDR3 DNA is TGTGCCAGCAGCTCAAAGGACAGGACGACCATCTATGGCTACACCTTC. Protein sequence: CASSSKDRTTIYGYTF. This chain joins TRBV7-2 and TRBJ1-2, with TRBD1 matching 7 bases. Trimming cost V 4 bases and J 4 bases; bases outside gene matches: 12. This CDR3 is built from 16 residues. The germline V gene has CDR1 SGHTA and CDR2 FQGNSA.

V and J are TRBV29-1 and TRBJ1-4; D is possibly TRBD1 (5 bases). Germline V gives CDR1 SQVTM, CDR2 ANQGSEA. The CDR3 covers 16 residues. The V end lost 0 bases, the J end lost 0 bases, and 11 bases lay between the germline ends. DNA for the CDR3: TGCAGCGTTGAAGATCGAGGGGCACCAACTAATGAAAAACTGTTTTTT. Translated, it gives CSVEDRGAPTNEKLFF.

The chain employs TRBV15 and TRBJ1-2, with 10 nucleotides matching TRBD1. CDR1 and CDR2 (germline): LNHNV, YYDKDF (reference sequence). The V segment lost 7 bases and the J segment 9 bases; nucleotides outside the gene matches: 23. CDR3 length equals 18 residues. The CDR3 protein is CATKPGTGDVLSTISYTF. The DNA of the CDR3 is TGTGCCACCAAACCCGGGACAGGGGACGTTCTATCAACCATAAGCTACACCTTC.

This clonotype was observed many times. The chain combines TRBV6-1 with TRBJ1-2, with D perhaps TRBD1 (5 bases). Germline CDR1 and CDR2: MNHNS and SASEGT. V shed 5 bases and J shed 8 bases, with 15 bases lying between them. This CDR3 has 13 residues. Written as DNA, the CDR3 is TGTGCCAGCAGTTACGACGGGGCGGTCGGCTACACCTTC. Its translation: CASSYDGAVGYTF.